This T cell receptor (beta chain) was observed in a study of PD-1 blockade in classical Hodgkin lymphoma. General study results and limits: When set against healthy donors, newly diagnosed patients were reported to show lower baseline TCR diversity. After ASCT, patients who started nivolumab under 1 year later were excluded. Patients with a complete response exhibited baseline diversity comparable to newly diagnosed patients.

To note about this clone: The antigen is not known.

Method: immunoSEQ multiplex PCR; TCRdb's copy keeps in-frame clones and lacks some. The sample records about 30,000 clones, 85% being singletons. Autologous stem cell transplantation was followed by relapse in every patient, and brentuximab vedotin exposure varied. Thawed PBMCs yielded CD4+ T cells through magnetic negative selection. The material was CD4+ T cells from blood, obtained at baseline. The source is a human donor with classical Hodgkin lymphoma.

DNA of the CDR3: TGCGCCAGCAGCTTGGGACAGACGAACACCGGGGAGCTGTTTTTT. Amino acid sequence: CASSLGQTNTGELFF. The chain combines TRBV5-1 with TRBJ2-2, with a tentative D call TRBD1 (5 bases). Looked up from germline, CDR1 is SGHRS and CDR2 is YFSETQ. The V end was cut by 0 bases, the J end by 0 bases, with 6 bases between. The CDR3 is made up of 15 amino acids.